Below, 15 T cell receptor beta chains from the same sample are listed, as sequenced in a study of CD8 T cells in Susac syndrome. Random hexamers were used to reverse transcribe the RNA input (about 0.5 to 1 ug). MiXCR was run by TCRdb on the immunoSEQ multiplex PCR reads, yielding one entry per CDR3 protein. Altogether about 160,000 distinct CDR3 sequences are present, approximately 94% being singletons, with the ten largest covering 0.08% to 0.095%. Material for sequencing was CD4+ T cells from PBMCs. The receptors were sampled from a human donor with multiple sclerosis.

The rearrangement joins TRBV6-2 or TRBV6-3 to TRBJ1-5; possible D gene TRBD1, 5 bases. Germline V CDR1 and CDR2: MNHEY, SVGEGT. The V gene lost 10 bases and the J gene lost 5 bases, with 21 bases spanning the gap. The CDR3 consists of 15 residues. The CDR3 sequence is CATGRGDQRYQPQHF. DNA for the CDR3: TGTGCCACGGGTCGAGGGGACCAACGATATCAGCCCCAGCATTTT.

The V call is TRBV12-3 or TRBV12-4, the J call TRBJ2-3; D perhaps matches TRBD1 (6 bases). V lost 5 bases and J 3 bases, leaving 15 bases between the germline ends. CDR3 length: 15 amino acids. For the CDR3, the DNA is TGTGCCAGCAGTCCTCAGGGGCAGTCGACAGATACGCAGTATTTT. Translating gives CASSPQGQSTDTQYF.

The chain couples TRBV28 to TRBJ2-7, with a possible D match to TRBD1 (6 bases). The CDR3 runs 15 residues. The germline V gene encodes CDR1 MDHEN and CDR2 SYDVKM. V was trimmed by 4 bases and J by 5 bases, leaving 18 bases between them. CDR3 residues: CASSSGFDRIHEQYF. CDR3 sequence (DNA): TGTGCCAGCAGTTCCGGGTTTGACAGGATCCACGAGCAGTACTTC.

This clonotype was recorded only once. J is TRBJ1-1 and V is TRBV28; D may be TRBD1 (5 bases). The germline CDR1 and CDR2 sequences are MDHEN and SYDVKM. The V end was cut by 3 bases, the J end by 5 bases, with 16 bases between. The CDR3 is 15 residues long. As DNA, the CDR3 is TGTGCCAGCAGTTTGTTGGGGGTTAAGGGTACTGAAGCTTTCTTT. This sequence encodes CASSLLGVKGTEAFF. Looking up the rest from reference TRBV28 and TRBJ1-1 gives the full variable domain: DVKVTQSSRYLVKRTGEKVFLECVQDMDHENMFWYRQDPGLGLRLIYFSYDVKMKEKGDIPEGYSVSREKKERFSLILESASTNQTSMYLCASSLLGVKGTEAFFGQGTRLTVV.

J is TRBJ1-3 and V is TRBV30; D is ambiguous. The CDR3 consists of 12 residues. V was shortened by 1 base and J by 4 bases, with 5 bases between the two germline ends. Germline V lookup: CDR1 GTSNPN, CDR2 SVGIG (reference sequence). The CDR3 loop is CAWSAGGNTIYF. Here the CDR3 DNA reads TGTGCCTGGAGTGCGGGGGGAAACACCATATATTTT.

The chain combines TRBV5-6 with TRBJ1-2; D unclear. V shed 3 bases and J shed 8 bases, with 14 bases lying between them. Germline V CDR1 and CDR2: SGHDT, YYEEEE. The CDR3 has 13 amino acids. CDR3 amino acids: CASSSAAGFGYTF. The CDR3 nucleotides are TGTGCCAGCAGCTCGGCGGCGGGCTTCGGCTACACCTTC.

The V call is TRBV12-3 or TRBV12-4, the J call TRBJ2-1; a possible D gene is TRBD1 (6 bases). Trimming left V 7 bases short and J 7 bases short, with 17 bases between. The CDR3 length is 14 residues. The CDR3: CASTRQGDRNEQFF. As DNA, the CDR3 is TGTGCCAGCACTCGGCAGGGAGACAGGAATGAGCAGTTCTTC.

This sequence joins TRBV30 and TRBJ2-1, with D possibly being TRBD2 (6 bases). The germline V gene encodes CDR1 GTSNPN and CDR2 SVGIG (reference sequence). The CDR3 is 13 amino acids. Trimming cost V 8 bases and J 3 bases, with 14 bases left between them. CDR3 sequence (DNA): TGTGCCACCTTAGCGGCTTACTACAATGAGCAGTTCTTC. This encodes CATLAAYYNEQFF.

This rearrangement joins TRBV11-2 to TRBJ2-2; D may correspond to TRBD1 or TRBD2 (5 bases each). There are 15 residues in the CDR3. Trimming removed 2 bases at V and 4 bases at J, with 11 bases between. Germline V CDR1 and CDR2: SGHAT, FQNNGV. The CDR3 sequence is CASSLQGRLTGELFF. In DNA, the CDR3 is TGTGCCAGCAGCTTACAGGGACGCCTCACCGGGGAGCTGTTTTTT.

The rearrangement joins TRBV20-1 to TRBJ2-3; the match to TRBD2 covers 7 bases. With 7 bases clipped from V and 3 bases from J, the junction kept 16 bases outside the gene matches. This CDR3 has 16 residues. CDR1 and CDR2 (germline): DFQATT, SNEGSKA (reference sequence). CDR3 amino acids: CSVTPSGPRTTDTQYF. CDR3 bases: TGCAGTGTTACCCCTAGCGGACCCCGAACTACAGATACGCAGTATTTT.

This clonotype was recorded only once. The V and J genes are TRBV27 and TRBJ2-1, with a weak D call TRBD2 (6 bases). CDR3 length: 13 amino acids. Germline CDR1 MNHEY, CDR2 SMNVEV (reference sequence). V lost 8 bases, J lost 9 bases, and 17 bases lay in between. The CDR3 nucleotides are TGTGCCAGCGCCTGGGGGGTTTTTGTTGAGCAGTTCTTC. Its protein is CASAWGVFVEQFF.

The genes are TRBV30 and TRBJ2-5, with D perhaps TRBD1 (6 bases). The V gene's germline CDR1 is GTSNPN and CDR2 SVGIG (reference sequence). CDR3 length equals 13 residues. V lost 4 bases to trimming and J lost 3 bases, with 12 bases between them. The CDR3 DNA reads TGTGCCTGGAAGGGGGTAGGAGAAGAGACCCAGTACTTC. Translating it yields CAWKGVGEETQYF.

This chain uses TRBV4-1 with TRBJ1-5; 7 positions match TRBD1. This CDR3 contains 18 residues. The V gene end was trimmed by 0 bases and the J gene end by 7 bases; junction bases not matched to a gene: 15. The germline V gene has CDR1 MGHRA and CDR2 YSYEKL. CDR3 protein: CASSQDQTGVGFSQPQHF. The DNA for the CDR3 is TGCGCCAGCAGCCAAGACCAAACAGGGGTCGGATTCTCCCAGCCCCAGCATTTT.

CDR3 nucleotides: TGTGCCATCGGACAGGCCTATGGGACTGGAAACACCATATATTTT. Amino acid sequence: CAIGQAYGTGNTIYF. The chain couples TRBV10-3 to TRBJ1-3; TRBD1 agrees at 7 bases. V trimming: 8 bases; J trimming: 2 bases; junction bases outside the gene matches: 9. The CDR3 has 15 residues. Germline CDR1 ENHRY, CDR2 SYGVKD.

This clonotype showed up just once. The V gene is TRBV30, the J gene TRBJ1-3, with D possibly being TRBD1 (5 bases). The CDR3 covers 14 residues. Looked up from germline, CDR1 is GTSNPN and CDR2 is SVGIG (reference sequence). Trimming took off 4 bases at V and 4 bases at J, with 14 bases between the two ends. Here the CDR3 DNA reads TGTGCCTGGATTCTGGGGCCGACGGGAAACACCATATATTTT. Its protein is CAWILGPTGNTIYF.